A single T cell receptor (beta chain) is shown here with its context. Its antigen remains unidentified. TCRdb re-called the 5' RACE reads with MiXCR, one entry per CDR3 protein. The repertoire holds fewer than 400,000 distinct CDR3 sequences, about 15% seen once, with less than 1.1% in the top ten. CDR1 is MNHEY, CDR2 SVGAGI, per germline. The trim removed 4 bases at V and 6 bases at J, leaving 13 bases unmatched. The CDR3 is 16 residues long. This entry belongs to a study of CD8 T cells in ankylosing spondylitis. Findings and limits, study-wide: A TCR beta motif made of 7 to 9 highly homologous variants seemed typical of ankylosing spondylitis blood.

The sequence derives from a male donor with ankylosing spondylitis or in good health (not recorded which). Sequencing was performed on blood, either unsorted or a sorted T cell fraction (not recorded which). The gene calls are TRBV6-5 and TRBJ2-7; TRBD1 agrees at 9 bases. As DNA, the CDR3 is TGTGCCAGCAGTTCAAGCGGGGTCGGGACAGGGACCGAGCAGTACTTC. Amino acid sequence: CASSSSGVGTGTEQYF.